This T cell receptor beta chain came from a study of blood T cells in healthy people across ages. Extracted total RNA amounted to at least 6 micrograms for each sample. Through a sample-barcoded 5' primer and a J-beta primer mix, a second PCR was run for roughly 7 to 12 cycles. TCRdb recomputed calls from the 5' RACE reads with MiXCR, one row per CDR3 protein. The table includes around 1.1 million distinct CDR3 sequences, roughly two fifths detected once. Worth noting for this clonotype: Its antigen is undetermined.

The germline V gene has CDR1 DFQATT and CDR2 SNEGSKA (reference sequence). CDR3 length equals 14 residues. Findings and limits, study-wide: Those diversity estimates obtained from one million T cells were thought to be underestimates.

The chain carries TRBV20-1 and TRBJ2-7; 10 nucleotides align to TRBD2. The DNA end is a closer match to TRBJ2-5, so the J assignment may be wrong. The specimen sequenced was blood. The receptor was derived from a man aged 18 to 30 in good health. The CDR3: CSATSPGLAETQYF. The CDR3 DNA follows: TGCAGTGCTACAAGTCCGGGACTAGCGGAGACCCAGTACTTC.